These 2 T cell receptor beta chains originate from one sample sequenced in a study of cytomegalovirus exposure and HLA in healthy donors. The primer mix had 60 Vbeta and 13 Jbeta primers. The assay was immunoSEQ multiplex PCR, and TCRdb's table has in-frame clones only and misses some. The repertoire holds more than 110,000 clones, with 70% as singletons. What was sequenced was PBMCs. These receptor sequences come from a woman aged 55-69 years in good health and CMV-seropositive.

Note on this clone: The limits of the CDR3 on the DNA are not certain, so only TCRdb's listed CDR3 is given. J is TRBJ2-1 and V is TRBV1; the table's D call, TRBD1, was not checked against the DNA. TRBV1 is labeled a pseudogene. The CDR3 is 12 residues long, counting both termini. The CDR3 protein is CTTVGAGNEQFF.

This clone has just a few counts. This chain connects TRBV7-3 to TRBJ2-1, with 7 bases matching TRBD2. Trimming removed 3 bases from V and 2 bases from J; junction bases left unmatched: 4. CDR3 size: 15 residues. CDR1 and CDR2 from the germline V gene are SGHTA and FQGTGA. Here the CDR3 reads CASSFTGGPYNEQFF. In DNA form, the CDR3 reads TGTGCCAGCAGCTTTACGGGAGGACCCTACAATGAGCAGTTCTTC.